This passage covers 14 T cell receptor beta chains from one sample sequenced in a study of memory CD4+ T cells and cytomegalovirus serostatus. TCRdb's copy holds only in-frame clones and misses some; the assay was immunoSEQ multiplex PCR. The sample holds tens of thousands of clones, just under 80% seen once. The sort gate was single viable CD3+CD4+CD8-CD45RO+ cells for memory CD4+ T cells. The sequenced material came from memory CD4+ T cells from blood. The receptors were gathered from an adult in good health and CMV-seronegative.

V gene TRBV9 combines with J gene TRBJ2-7; D is possibly TRBD2 (6 bases). This CDR3 comprises 14 residues. Germline V gene lookup returns CDR1 SGDLS and CDR2 YYNGEE. Trimming took 3 bases from V and 1 from J, leaving 11 bases between them. CDR3 region: CASSARGGSYEQYF. The CDR3 coding sequence is TGTGCCAGCAGCGCCCGTGGGGGGTCCTACGAGCAGTACTTC.

The chain employs TRBV13 and TRBJ2-3; D may be TRBD2 (7 bases). Germline values: CDR1 PRHDT, CDR2 FYEKMQ (reference sequence). Trimming pared 2 bases from V and 5 bases from J, leaving 20 bases between. This CDR3 has 17 residues. The CDR3 is CASSLFSGGAKVDTQYF. The CDR3 region has the DNA TGTGCCAGCAGCTTATTTTCTGGGGGGGCCAAGGTAGATACGCAGTATTTT.

This chain connects TRBV4-1 to TRBJ2-2; 10 bases align to TRBD1. Germline V CDR1 and CDR2: MGHRA, YSYEKL. CDR3 size: 17 residues. V gave up 8 bases and J gave up 6 bases; unmatched junction bases: 15. DNA of the CDR3: TGCGCCAGCGGTTTCGGGACAGGGGAATCTCGGGCCGGGGAGCTGTTTTTT. This gives the protein CASGFGTGESRAGELFF.

V and J are TRBV4-3 and TRBJ2-3, with a possible D match to TRBD2 (6 bases). The CDR3 extends over 18 amino acids. CDR1 is LGHNA and CDR2 is YSLEER in the germline V gene. V lost 0 bases, J lost 0 bases, and 16 bases lay in between. CDR3 nucleotides: TGCGCCAGCAGCCAAGATCCTCCAGGCGGGGCTAGCACAGATACGCAGTATTTT. Its protein is CASSQDPPGGASTDTQYF.

This chain uses TRBV5-6 with TRBJ1-2; 7 bases line up with TRBD1. Germline trimming cut 4 bases from V and 2 bases from J; bases unmatched to any gene: 11. CDR1 is SGHDT and CDR2 is YYEEEE in the germline V gene. The CDR3 is 16 residues long. CDR3: CASSPNEGARNYGYTF. The CDR3 DNA follows: TGTGCCAGCAGCCCCAACGAGGGGGCCAGAAACTATGGCTACACCTTC. Based on the CDR3 plus reference TRBV5-6 and TRBJ1-2, the full variable domain is DAGVTQSPTHLIKTRGQQVTLRCSPKSGHDTVSWYQQALGQGPQFIFQYYEEEERQRGNFPDRFSGHQFPNYSSELNVNALLLGDSALYLCASSPNEGARNYGYTFGSGTRLTVV.

This clone appeared a single time. The chain's CDR3 is CASSTRLAGGYNEQFF. CDR3 sequence (DNA): TGTGCCAGCAGTACCCGACTAGCGGGGGGCTACAATGAGCAGTTCTTC. V is TRBV2 and J is TRBJ2-1; 13 positions match TRBD2. This CDR3 spans 16 amino acids. CDR1 is SNHLY, CDR2 FYNNEI, per germline. V lost 5 bases, J lost 3 bases, and 4 bases stayed unmatched.

This clone appeared once. The V and J genes are TRBV28 and TRBJ1-5; tentative D call: TRBD1 (6 bases). CDR1 MDHEN and CDR2 SYDVKM come from the germline V gene. The V gene lost 7 bases and the J gene lost 4 bases, with 17 bases spanning the gap. This CDR3 has 15 residues. The chain's CDR3 is CASKGSAQGNQPQHF. The CDR3 nucleotides read TGTGCCAGCAAGGGGTCGGCCCAGGGGAATCAGCCCCAGCATTTT.

On this clone: A junction end diverges from the germline sequence, so it may reflect a read error. The chain joins TRBV4-3 to TRBJ1-4; no definite D call. The length of the CDR3 is 14 residues. Germline V gene lookup returns CDR1 LGHNA and CDR2 YSLEER. DNA of the CDR3: TGCGCCAGCAGCCAAGATTCAGGCAGGACTCCGACGAATTTT. It translates to CASSQDSGRTPTNF.

The chain employs TRBV6-6 and TRBJ1-4; possibly TRBD1 for D (6 bases). Germline CDR1 is MNHNY and CDR2 is SVGAGI (reference sequence). V was trimmed by 2 bases and J by 7 bases, leaving 14 bases between them. This CDR3 is built from 15 residues. The CDR3 region is CASSYDRGQGEKLFF. The CDR3 region has the DNA TGTGCCAGCAGTTACGACCGGGGGCAGGGTGAAAAACTGTTTTTT.

The chain recombines TRBV7-9 with TRBJ1-5; D is uncertain. The CDR3 length is 13 residues. Germline V gene sequence: CDR1 SEHNR, CDR2 FQNEAQ (reference sequence). V lost 2 bases to trimming and J lost 7 bases, with 9 bases between them. The CDR3 loop is CASSLTHGQPQHF. CDR3 DNA sequence: TGTGCCAGCAGCTTAACTCATGGACAGCCCCAGCATTTT.

This chain connects TRBV5-8 to TRBJ2-1; D uncertain. Germline CDR1 is SGHTS and CDR2 is YDEGEE. CDR3 length equals 13 residues. Trimming took off 2 bases at V and 3 bases at J, with 6 bases between the two ends. CDR3 in amino acids: CASSFGLYNEQFF. In nucleotides, the CDR3 is TGTGCCAGCAGCTTTGGTCTCTACAATGAGCAGTTCTTC.

This chain uses TRBV6-1 with TRBJ1-5, with D unresolved. This CDR3 has 12 residues. Germline V gene data show CDR1 as MNHNS and CDR2 as SASEGT. Trimming stripped 8 bases from V and 0 bases from J, with 5 bases between. CDR3 nucleotide sequence: TGTGCCAGCCGAGATAGCAATCAGCCCCAGCATTTT. Protein product: CASRDSNQPQHF.

The chain combines TRBV5-6 with TRBJ1-5; a possible D gene is TRBD1 (5 bases). V was trimmed by 3 bases and J by 4 bases, leaving 20 bases between them. The CDR3 loop spans 17 amino acids. Looked up from germline, CDR1 is SGHDT and CDR2 is YYEEEE. CDR3 nucleotide sequence: TGTGCCAGCAGCTCCCTGAAGGGGACTACCCAGAATCAGCCCCAGCATTTT. The encoded protein is CASSSLKGTTQNQPQHF.

There are a few counts of this clone. This chain uses TRBV6-5 with TRBJ2-1; D is possibly TRBD1 (6 bases). V shed 6 bases and J shed 11 bases, with 14 bases lying between them. CDR3 length: 12 amino acids. Germline V lookup: CDR1 MNHEY, CDR2 SVGAGI. The CDR3 nucleotides read TGTGCCAGCAGGGGTGGACAGAGCAAGCAGTTCTTC. As protein: CASRGGQSKQFF.